The following is a T cell receptor beta chain sequence with its context. Its antigen is not known. CDR1 SGHRS and CDR2 YFSETQ come from the germline V gene. The CDR3 runs 16 residues. The ends lost 0 bases at V and 4 bases at J; junction bases unmatched: 4. For TCRbeta, the library was prepared with unique molecular identifiers. Via MiXCR, TCRdb re-called the PCR reads, giving one row per CDR3 protein. The table has hundreds of thousands of distinct CDR3 sequences, around 10% seen once. The data originate from a study of T-cell reconstitution after alpha-beta-depleted transplantation in children. Regarding the study as a whole: The study reportedly traced alpha-beta T cells about two months after transplant to several hundred expanded graft clones. Some patients' high day-60 TCRbeta diversity was traced to surviving recipient T cells and thymic progenitors. The authors attributed T-cell counts and diversity one year after transplant mostly to newly produced T cells.

This TCR derives from a boy under two years old with acute myeloid leukemia, due to receive a stem cell transplant. The sample consisted of PBMCs, taken before TCRalphabeta/CD19-depleted stem cell transplant. The chain uses TRBV5-1 and TRBJ2-3, with TRBD2 identical over 11 bases. CDR3 protein: CASSLGTSGGSDTQYF. In nucleotides, the CDR3 is TGCGCCAGCAGCTTGGGTACTAGCGGGGGCTCAGATACGCAGTATTTT.